Below, 16 T cell receptor beta chains from the same sample are listed, as sequenced in a study of cytomegalovirus exposure and HLA in healthy donors. This PCR relied on a set of 60 Vbeta primers and 13 Jbeta primers. Here immunoSEQ multiplex PCR was the method, and the copy in TCRdb shows in-frame clones only, minus some. The repertoire holds 180,000 or so clones, with around four fifths as singletons. The sequencing sample was made of PBMCs. The receptors were sampled from a female donor in good health and CMV-seronegative.

This clone was counted only a few times. The conserved phenylalanine or tryptophan normally closing the CDR3 is absent here, so this likely arose from a read error. The DNA is left out, because the CDR3 cannot be placed on it with certainty; the CDR3 is given as TCRdb lists it. This CDR3 is CASSSGGGSPKA. The chain joins TRBV7-8 to TRBJ2-7; the D call TRBD2 from the table was never checked on the DNA. Both ends counted, the CDR3 spans 12 residues. Per germline, CDR1 SGHVS and CDR2 FQNEAQ.

The V gene is TRBV7-2, the J gene TRBJ2-5; D is ambiguous. The V end lost 1 base, the J end lost 2 bases, and 8 bases lay between the germline ends. The CDR3 loop spans 14 amino acids. Germline V gene sequence: CDR1 SGHTA, CDR2 FQGNSA. The CDR3 sequence is CASSLVVGQETQYF. Written as DNA, the CDR3 is TGTGCCAGCAGCTTAGTTGTCGGGCAAGAGACCCAGTACTTC.

The chain's CDR3 is CASSLGQSNTEAFF. CDR3 sequence (DNA): TGTGCCAGCAGCCTTGGACAGTCGAACACTGAAGCTTTCTTT. The chain uses TRBV28 and TRBJ1-1; a possible D gene is TRBD1 (6 bases). The CDR3 is 14 residues long. CDR1 and CDR2 from the germline V gene are MDHEN and SYDVKM. Trimming took 6 bases from V and 1 from J, leaving 12 bases between them.

This clone was counted between two and nine times. The V and J genes are TRBV4-3 and TRBJ2-7, with D possibly TRBD2 on 7 matching bases. The CDR3 has 14 residues. The V gene lost 5 bases and the J gene lost 10 bases, with 21 bases spanning the gap. Per germline, CDR1 LGHNA and CDR2 YSLEER. CDR3 sequence: CASSERVRGASQYF. CDR3 nucleotides: TGCGCCAGCAGCGAACGGGTCCGGGGGGCCTCCCAGTACTTC.

This clone came up once. At one end the junction does not follow the germline gene, possibly because of a read error. The chain employs TRBV19 and TRBJ1-1, with TRBD1 matching 7 bases. The CDR3 is 17 amino acids. Germline V gives CDR1 LNHDA, CDR2 SQIVND (reference sequence). CDR3 nucleotides: TGTGTCAGTGGGACCCCCACTATGGGACAGTTGAACACTGAAGCTTTCTTT. Its protein is CVSGTPTMGQLNTEAFF.

V is TRBV5-6 and J is TRBJ2-7, with a tentative D call TRBD1 (6 bases). The CDR3 totals 14 residues. Germline V gene data show CDR1 as SGHDT and CDR2 as YYEEEE. The V and J ends lost 2 bases and 7 bases respectively, with 16 bases between them. The CDR3 sequence: CASSFGQPDLEQYF. DNA for the CDR3: TGTGCCAGCAGCTTCGGACAGCCCGATTTAGAGCAGTACTTC.

The V and J genes are TRBV5-1 and TRBJ1-2; D ambiguous. From germline, CDR1 is SGHRS and CDR2 YFSETQ. V was clipped by 0 bases and J by 3 bases, with 6 bases between them. The CDR3 extends over 13 amino acids. This CDR3 is CASSLGEDYGYTF. The CDR3 DNA reads TGCGCCAGCAGCTTGGGGGAGGACTATGGCTACACCTTC.

The genes are TRBV6-1 and TRBJ1-2; maybe TRBD1 (5 bases). CDR1 MNHNS and CDR2 SASEGT come from the germline V gene. This CDR3 spans 12 amino acids. Trimming shortened V by 2 bases and J by 5 bases, and 6 bases separated the two germline ends. The CDR3: CASSESGYGYTF. DNA for the CDR3: TGTGCCAGCAGTGAATCAGGGTATGGCTACACCTTC.

This chain uses TRBV19 with TRBJ2-1; maybe TRBD2 (6 bases). The CDR3 loop spans 13 amino acids. The V and J ends lost 9 bases and 3 bases respectively, with 12 bases between them. Germline CDR1 and CDR2: LNHDA and SQIVND (reference sequence). The chain's CDR3 is CASAGTYYNEQFF. The CDR3 coding sequence is TGTGCCAGCGCCGGGACTTACTACAATGAGCAGTTCTTC.

V usage is TRBV28 and J usage is TRBJ1-1, with TRBD1 as a possible D gene (6 bases). Germline V gives CDR1 MDHEN, CDR2 SYDVKM. The length of the CDR3 is 16 residues. Trimming removed 3 bases at V and 3 bases at J, with 17 bases between. The CDR3 bases are TGTGCCAGCAGTTTTGGGGGCGGAGACAGCTACACTGAAGCTTTCTTT. It specifies CASSFGGGDSYTEAFF.

The table lists this clone with a few counts. The chain employs TRBV5-1 and TRBJ1-6, with 8 nucleotides matching TRBD1. V dropped 1 base and J dropped 6; count of bases not matched to a gene: 9. The CDR3 has 17 residues. Germline assignment: CDR1 SGHRS and CDR2 YFSETQ. Written as DNA, the CDR3 is TGCGCCAGCAGCTTGCACCAAACAGGGGGGGGTAATTCACCCCTCCACTTT. This gives the protein CASSLHQTGGGNSPLHF.

This clone was counted a few times. V gene TRBV4-3 combines with J gene TRBJ2-1, with 8 bases identical to TRBD1. Trimming at V came to 4 bases and at J to 4 bases, leaving 9 bases not matched to a gene. Per the germline V gene, CDR1 is LGHNA and CDR2 is YSLEER. The CDR3 runs 16 residues. This chain's CDR3 is CASSRLQGVIYNEQFF. The DNA of the CDR3 is TGCGCCAGCAGCCGGCTACAGGGGGTTATTTACAATGAGCAGTTCTTC.

The rearrangement joins TRBV5-1 to TRBJ1-6, with D possibly TRBD1 on 5 matching bases. The V end lost 0 bases, the J end lost 7 bases, and 8 bases lay between the germline ends. This CDR3 has 14 amino acids. The germline CDR1 and CDR2 sequences are SGHRS and YFSETQ. The CDR3 is CASSLVGGNSPLHF. CDR3 nucleotide sequence: TGCGCCAGCAGCTTGGTGGGGGGGAATTCACCCCTCCACTTT.

The V gene is TRBV4-1, the J gene TRBJ2-5; possibly TRBD1 for D (6 bases). With 4 bases removed from V and 1 base from J, the gap between germline ends came to 13 bases. Germline V gene lookup returns CDR1 MGHRA and CDR2 YSYEKL. The CDR3 length is 15 residues. In DNA, the CDR3 is TGCGCCAGCAGCCTAGATGGCAGGGGCCAAGAGACCCAGTACTTC. Residues: CASSLDGRGQETQYF.

V and J are TRBV4-1 and TRBJ2-7; possible D gene TRBD1, 5 bases. V dropped 0 bases and J dropped 6 bases, with 12 bases sitting between them. The CDR3 loop spans 14 amino acids. Germline CDR1 and CDR2: MGHRA and YSYEKL. CDR3 DNA sequence: TGCGCCAGCAGCCAAGATCTACAGGTCCGCGAGCAGTACTTC. Translating it yields CASSQDLQVREQYF.

The sample holds a few counts of this clone. The chain joins TRBV28 to TRBJ1-2; 9 bases align to TRBD1. Germline loops: CDR1 MDHEN, CDR2 SYDVKM. The CDR3 extends over 17 amino acids. J was trimmed by 2 bases and V by 5 bases; bases with no gene match: 12. The CDR3 reads CASSPPGQGLHNYGYTF. In DNA, the CDR3 is TGTGCCAGCAGTCCCCCGGGACAGGGCCTCCACAACTATGGCTACACCTTC.